The clone carrying this T cell receptor (beta chain) was seen only once. No antigen is known for it. The method was immunoSEQ multiplex PCR; TCRdb's version includes in-frame clones alone and lacks a portion of them. The repertoire holds around 30,000 clones, with about nine tenths as singletons. The data stem from a study of OX40 agonist ivuxolimab in advanced cancers. Study as a whole: Participants, around 80% male, averaged roughly 60 years of age, ranging from about 20 to 79. Prior checkpoint blockade (anti-PD-1, anti-PD-L1 or anti-CTLA-4) was permitted; less than 45% had it.

Study outcomes and limitations: Certain nonresponding patients likewise had low normalized T-cell clonal expansion.

This CDR3 comprises 13 residues. Trimming shortened V by 3 bases and J by 3 bases, and 11 bases separated the two germline ends. Germline-derived CDR1 and CDR2 are GTSNPN and SVGIG (reference sequence). V gene TRBV30 combines with J gene TRBJ1-2; TRBD1 is a possible D gene (6 bases). The sequences come from CD4+ or CD8+ T cells sorted from blood, collected in a trial of the OX40 agonist ivuxolimab. The source is an adult with an advanced solid tumor such as melanoma, head and neck, liver or kidney cancer. The CDR3 DNA follows: TGTGCCTGGAGGGTACAGGGTGACTATGGCTACACCTTC. The encoded protein is CAWRVQGDYGYTF. The complete variable domain, with remaining parts taken from reference TRBV30 and TRBJ1-2, reads SQTIHQWPATLVQPVGSPLSLECTVEGTSNPNLYWYRQAAGRGLQLLFYSVGIGQISSEVPQNLSASRPQDRQFILSSKKLLLSDSGFYLCAWRVQGDYGYTFGSGTRLTVV.